A single sample is the source of the 3 T cell receptor beta chains below, sequenced in a study of blood T cell repertoires in COVID-19. The assay was immunoSEQ multiplex PCR, and TCRdb's table has in-frame clones only and misses some. The sample has 120,000 to 150,000 clones; about 83% are singletons. Sequenced material: peripheral blood. The receptor source for this set is a human donor in a cohort sampled during active COVID-19.

This rearrangement joins TRBV11-2 to TRBJ2-1; D is perhaps TRBD1 (6 bases). The CDR3 sequence is 16 residues long. The V end was cut by 2 bases, the J end by 5 bases, with 16 bases between. The germline CDR1 and CDR2 sequences are SGHAT and FQNNGV. The CDR3 DNA reads as TGTGCCAGCAGCTTAAGGGGGTCAGGTTTGGACAATGAGCAGTTCTTC. This gives the protein CASSLRGSGLDNEQFF. The whole variable domain, filled in from reference TRBV11-2 and TRBJ2-1, reads EAGVAQSPRYKIIEKRQSVAFWCNPISGHATLYWYQQILGQGPKLLIQFQNNGVVDDSQLPKDRFSAERLKGVDSTLKIQPAKLEDSAVYLCASSLRGSGLDNEQFFGPGTRLTVL.

This clone has just one count. This chain uses TRBV5-8 with TRBJ2-7; 9 bases match TRBD1. CDR3 length equals 15 residues. In germline, CDR1 is SGHTS, CDR2 YDEGEE. With V trimmed by 4 bases and J by 4 bases, 9 bases remained unmatched. DNA for the CDR3: TGTGCCAGCAGCCGTACCGGGACAGGGATATACGAGCAGTACTTC. Translated, it gives CASSRTGTGIYEQYF.

The V and J genes are TRBV29-1 and TRBJ1-2, with 10 bases that match TRBD1. CDR1 SQVTM and CDR2 ANQGSEA come from the germline V gene. The CDR3 contains 15 residues. The ends lost 6 bases at V and 6 bases at J; junction bases unmatched: 13. The CDR3, as DNA: TGCAGCGTCGACTTTGAACGACAGGGGGCAAATGGCTACACCTTC. Protein sequence: CSVDFERQGANGYTF.